This is a list of T cell receptor beta chains from one sample in a study of beta chain features in type 1 diabetes. This table comes from immunoSEQ multiplex PCR, and its TCRdb copy is limited to in-frame clones, with some not included. The top ten clones hold roughly 2.6% of a sample with 120,000 or so clones, 15% to 20% of them seen once. Sequencing used central memory CD4+ T cells from blood. These receptors were taken from a man younger than 30 with type 1 diabetes. Each CDR3 is given with its conserved first and last residue. Each record gives: CDR3 DNA, CDR3 protein, V gene, clone size, D gene, J gene. D genes are given only for firm matches. Clone size is shown for a subset of rows, as once, few, many or a class of expanded clone.

CDR3 DNA: TGTGCCAGCCTCCCGTCAACCGTACCTGGTGAAAAACTGTTTTTT
CDR3 protein: CASLPSTVPGEKLFF
V gene: TRBV7-8
clone size: .
D gene: .
J gene: TRBJ1-4

CDR3 DNA: TGTGCCAGCAGCCCCCCCGGACGTGGGAACGAGCAGTACTTC
CDR3 protein: CASSPPGRGNEQYF
V gene: TRBV11-1
clone size: .
D gene: .
J gene: TRBJ2-7

CDR3 DNA: TGCGCCAGCAGCCCTGGACAGCCAAACTCCTACGAGCAGTACTTC
CDR3 protein: CASSPGQPNSYEQYF
V gene: TRBV5-1
clone size: .
D gene: .
J gene: TRBJ2-7

CDR3 DNA: TGCGCCAGCAGCTTGGGCGGCGGGCCAAGCACAGATACGCAGTATTTT
CDR3 protein: CASSLGGGPSTDTQYF
V gene: TRBV5-1
clone size: few
D gene: .
J gene: TRBJ2-3

CDR3 DNA: TGTGCCAGCAGTCCCCGGAGTGGAGGCTACACCTTC
CDR3 protein: CASSPRSGGYTF
V gene: TRBV2
clone size: few
D gene: .
J gene: TRBJ1-2

CDR3 DNA: TGTGCCAGCAGCTTGGCTCTAGGACGCACAGATACGCAGTATTTT
CDR3 protein: CASSLALGRTDTQYF
V gene: TRBV5-4
clone size: few
D gene: .
J gene: TRBJ2-3

CDR3 DNA: TGCGCCAGCAGCTTGCCCCGTGGAGCGGGAGGAGACGAGCAGTACTTC
CDR3 protein: CASSLPRGAGGDEQYF
V gene: TRBV5-1
clone size: .
D gene: TRBD2
J gene: TRBJ2-7

CDR3 DNA: TGTGCCAGCTCACCCAGCACGGCGGTCTCCTACGAGCAGTACTTC
CDR3 protein: CASSPSTAVSYEQYF
V gene: TRBV18
clone size: few
D gene: .
J gene: TRBJ2-7

CDR3 DNA: TGTGCCAGCCGTCGGGGGGGCGAGCAGTACTTC
CDR3 protein: CASRRGGEQYF
V gene: TRBV6-5
clone size: many
D gene: TRBD2
J gene: TRBJ2-7

CDR3 DNA: TGCGCCAGCAGCCAACGACCCGGACTACCAAGCACAGATACGCAGTATTTT
CDR3 protein: CASSQRPGLPSTDTQYF
V gene: TRBV4-1
clone size: .
D gene: .
J gene: TRBJ2-3

CDR3 DNA: TGTGCAAGTCGCTTAGCGGGCCGGGGAGAGACCCAGTACTTC
CDR3 protein: CASRLAGRGETQYF
V gene: TRBV12-2
clone size: few
D gene: .
J gene: TRBJ2-5

CDR3 DNA: TGTGCCAGCAGCGGGATCGGGCTGCACACCGGGGAGCTGTTTTTT
CDR3 protein: CASSGIGLHTGELFF
V gene: TRBV5-4
clone size: few
D gene: .
J gene: TRBJ2-2

CDR3 DNA: TGTGCCATACGGACATCTTCTGGAAACACCATATATTTT
CDR3 protein: CAIRTSSGNTIYF
V gene: TRBV2
clone size: few
D gene: .
J gene: TRBJ1-3

CDR3 DNA: TGTGCCAGCAGCGTAGACTCGGGGGTTAATAACTATGGCTACACCTTC
CDR3 protein: CASSVDSGVNNYGYTF
V gene: TRBV9
clone size: few
D gene: .
J gene: TRBJ1-2

CDR3 DNA: TGTGCCAGCTCACCACAACAGGACTTGAACACTGAAGCTTTCTTT
CDR3 protein: CASSPQQDLNTEAFF
V gene: TRBV18
clone size: .
D gene: .
J gene: TRBJ1-1

CDR3 DNA: TGTGCCAGCAGCGCCAGAAAAACCCCCGCCGAGCAGTACTTC
CDR3 protein: CASSARKTPAEQYF
V gene: TRBV9
clone size: .
D gene: .
J gene: TRBJ2-7

CDR3 DNA: TGTGCCAGCAACCGGGACTACCAAGAGACCCAGTACTTC
CDR3 protein: CASNRDYQETQYF
V gene: TRBV7-2
clone size: few
D gene: .
J gene: TRBJ2-5

CDR3 DNA: TGTGCCAGCAGTAGCTGGGGGACAGCGAACACTGAAGCTTTCTTT
CDR3 protein: CASSSWGTANTEAFF
V gene: TRBV27
clone size: .
D gene: TRBD1
J gene: TRBJ1-1

CDR3 DNA: TGTGCCAGCAGCGTAGGCGGCACAGATACGCAGTATTTT
CDR3 protein: CASSVGGTDTQYF
V gene: TRBV9
clone size: .
D gene: .
J gene: TRBJ2-3

CDR3 DNA: TGTGCCAGCAGGGGAGCGGCGGACTCCTACGAGCAGTACTTC
CDR3 protein: CASRGAADSYEQYF
V gene: TRBV6-5
clone size: few
D gene: .
J gene: TRBJ2-7

CDR3 DNA: TGTGCCTGGTCGGGACAGTCAAACTATGGCTACACCTTC
CDR3 protein: CAWSGQSNYGYTF
V gene: TRBV30
clone size: .
D gene: TRBD1
J gene: TRBJ1-2

CDR3 DNA: TGTGCCAGCAGCCGGCTTAGCGGGAGTACCGGTACTGAGCAGTTCTTC
CDR3 protein: CASSRLSGSTGTEQFF
V gene: TRBV7-2
clone size: many
D gene: TRBD2
J gene: TRBJ2-1

CDR3 DNA: TGTGCCAGCAGTGAGGCTAGCGGCTACGAGCAGTACTTC
CDR3 protein: CASSEASGYEQYF
V gene: TRBV6-5
clone size: .
D gene: TRBD2
J gene: TRBJ2-7

CDR3 DNA: TGTGCCAGCAGTCCACAGGGGGCTGGAAACACCATATATTTT
CDR3 protein: CASSPQGAGNTIYF
V gene: TRBV2
clone size: few
D gene: TRBD1
J gene: TRBJ1-3

CDR3 DNA: TGTGGCCGGAGGGTAGACTCTGGAAACACCATATATTTT
CDR3 protein: CGRRVDSGNTIYF
V gene: TRBV30
clone size: once
D gene: .
J gene: TRBJ1-3

CDR3 DNA: TGTGCCTGGGGGACAGCAGATACGCAGTATTTT
CDR3 protein: CAWGTADTQYF
V gene: TRBV30
clone size: .
D gene: TRBD1
J gene: TRBJ2-3

CDR3 DNA: TGTGCCAGCAGTCAAGAGCGGGACCAGTATTTT
CDR3 protein: CASSQERDQYF
V gene: TRBV6-1
clone size: .
D gene: TRBD2
J gene: TRBJ2-3

CDR3 DNA: TGTGCCAGCAGCTCGTTCGGGGACAGCTACACCGGGGAGCTGTTTTTT
CDR3 protein: CASSSFGDSYTGELFF
V gene: TRBV7-9
clone size: .
D gene: TRBD1
J gene: TRBJ2-2

CDR3 DNA: TGTGCCAGCAGCTTAACCCGGGACAGGGGGCACAATGAGCAGTTCTTC
CDR3 protein: CASSLTRDRGHNEQFF
V gene: TRBV7-2
clone size: .
D gene: TRBD1
J gene: TRBJ2-1

CDR3 DNA: TGCGCCAGCAGAACCCCCAGCGGCACAGATACGCAGTATTTT
CDR3 protein: CASRTPSGTDTQYF
V gene: TRBV5-1
clone size: .
D gene: .
J gene: TRBJ2-3

CDR3 DNA: TGTGCTAGTGGTTTGGGGGGCTCCTACAATGAGCAGTTCTTC
CDR3 protein: CASGLGGSYNEQFF
V gene: TRBV12-5
clone size: few
D gene: .
J gene: TRBJ2-1

CDR3 DNA: TGTGCCAGCAGACCCGGGACAGGGGGCCGGGATACGCAGTATTTT
CDR3 protein: CASRPGTGGRDTQYF
V gene: TRBV5-4
clone size: few
D gene: TRBD1
J gene: TRBJ2-3

CDR3 DNA: TGTGCCAGCAGCCCATTTCCGGGACAGGGGGACTACGAGCAGTACTTC
CDR3 protein: CASSPFPGQGDYEQYF
V gene: TRBV14
clone size: .
D gene: TRBD1
J gene: TRBJ2-7

CDR3 DNA: TGTGCCTGGAGTCACAGAGGGCGGAAACTGTTTTTT
CDR3 protein: CAWSHRGRKLFF
V gene: TRBV30
clone size: .
D gene: .
J gene: TRBJ1-4

CDR3 DNA: TGTGCCAGCAGCGTAGGCCTCCTTGGGGTAACCGGGGAGCTGTTTTTT
CDR3 protein: CASSVGLLGVTGELFF
V gene: TRBV9
clone size: many
D gene: .
J gene: TRBJ2-2

CDR3 DNA: TGTGCCAGCAGGACCTCTACGAACACTGAAGCTTTCTTT
CDR3 protein: CASRTSTNTEAFF
V gene: TRBV6-1
clone size: .
D gene: .
J gene: TRBJ1-1

CDR3 DNA: TGTGCCATCAGTGGGGGGTTAGATGGCTACACCTTC
CDR3 protein: CAISGGLDGYTF
V gene: TRBV10-3
clone size: .
D gene: .
J gene: TRBJ1-2

CDR3 DNA: TGCGCCAGCAGTCAATCGCGGCAAAATCGTTCCTATGGCTACACCTTC
CDR3 protein: CASSQSRQNRSYGYTF
V gene: TRBV23-1
clone size: few
D gene: .
J gene: TRBJ1-2

CDR3 DNA: TGTGCCAGCAGCTACAGGGGCGATCAGCCCCAGCATTTT
CDR3 protein: CASSYRGDQPQHF
V gene: TRBV7-2
clone size: many
D gene: TRBD1
J gene: TRBJ1-5

CDR3 DNA: TGCGCCAGCAGCTTGGTATTGGGGTCCAATGAGCAGTTCTTC
CDR3 protein: CASSLVLGSNEQFF
V gene: TRBV5-1
clone size: .
D gene: .
J gene: TRBJ2-1

CDR3 DNA: TGCAGTTGGGGGTATGGCTACACCTTC
CDR3 protein: CSWGYGYTF
V gene: TRBV20-1
clone size: .
D gene: .
J gene: TRBJ1-2